This entry concerns a single T cell receptor (beta chain). The sample belongs to a study of PD-1 blockade in classical Hodgkin lymphoma. The overall study: The nivolumab dose that patients received was 3 mg/kg, given intravenously every 2 weeks.

TCRdb's table, derived via immunoSEQ multiplex PCR, lists solely in-frame clones and lacks some. The data contain approximately 61,000 clones, around nine tenths of them singletons. This CDR3 contains 15 residues. CDR1 SGHRS and CDR2 YFSETQ come from the germline V gene. The ends were cut back, 0 bases at V and 5 bases at J, with 11 bases in the middle. The time point was: cycle 4 day 1 (C4D1), after six to seven weeks of nivolumab. Relapses following autologous stem cell transplantation were seen in all patients, with brentuximab vedotin exposure varying. The clonotype originates from a human donor with classical Hodgkin lymphoma. The V gene is TRBV5-1, the J gene TRBJ2-2, with D hard to call. The input for sequencing was peripheral blood mononuclear cells (PBMCs), taken before the fourth cycle of nivolumab. The CDR3 is CASSLEVGWTGELFF. The CDR3 DNA sequence: TGCGCCAGCAGCTTGGAGGTGGGGTGGACCGGGGAGCTGTTTTTT.